This T cell receptor beta chain was captured by sequencing in a study of cytomegalovirus exposure and HLA in healthy donors. Whole-study findings and limits: It was likely that a cluster of highly shared sequence variants was a sequencing artifact.

The PCR had 60 Vbeta and 13 Jbeta primers. Using immunoSEQ multiplex PCR, the repertoire was profiled, and TCRdb retains in-frame clones only, with some absent. The sample consists of 170,000 or so clones, 78% of them appearing once. A note on this clone: Its cognate antigen is unknown.

Deletions cut 6 bases from V and 3 bases from J, with 14 bases between. CDR1 is MNHEY and CDR2 is SVGAGI in the germline V gene. The CDR3 has 14 residues. The J gene is TRBJ2-5, the V gene TRBV6-5, with D perhaps matching TRBD2 (5 bases). Sequenced input: PBMCs. This clonotype originated in a woman aged 45-60 years in good health and CMV-seropositive. The CDR3 DNA is TGTGCCAGCAGACGATCTAGCTGGAAAGAGACCCAGTACTTC. This encodes CASRRSSWKETQYF.